These 5 T cell receptor beta chains came from one sample sequenced in a study of blood T cell repertoires in COVID-19. Data came from immunoSEQ multiplex PCR; TCRdb stores just in-frame clones and leaves some out. The sample consists of 80,000 or so clones, around 81% of them appearing once. The specimen sequenced was peripheral blood. The receptor set was obtained from an elderly man with acute or convalescent COVID-19.

This chain joins TRBV6-2 or TRBV6-3 and TRBJ1-5, with 7 bases that match TRBD1. The trim removed 1 base at V and 4 bases at J, leaving 4 bases unmatched. Germline CDR1 reads MNHEY; CDR2 reads SVGEGT. The CDR3 sequence is 15 residues long. The DNA for the CDR3 is TGTGCCAGCAGTTACTTAGGGACAGCTAATCAGCCCCAGCATTTT. Translated, it gives CASSYLGTANQPQHF.

This rearrangement joins TRBV6-5 to TRBJ1-5; 8 nucleotides match TRBD1. The germline V gene has CDR1 MNHEY and CDR2 SVGAGI. The CDR3 runs 15 residues. With V trimmed by 6 bases and J by 2 bases, 6 bases remained unmatched. CDR3 residues: CASSPSDRGNQPQHF. The CDR3 nucleotides read TGTGCCAGCAGCCCCTCGGACAGGGGCAATCAGCCCCAGCATTTT.

This chain joins TRBV6-5 and TRBJ1-5; D not certain. Germline V gene lookup returns CDR1 MNHEY and CDR2 SVGAGI. The CDR3 totals 14 residues. The V and J ends lost 6 bases and 6 bases respectively, with 15 bases between them. CDR3 coding DNA: TGTGCCAGCAGCGCCGGGAACTTGGGTCAGCCCCAGCATTTT. It encodes CASSAGNLGQPQHF.

CDR3 nucleotides: TGTGCCAGCAGCCCAACTAGCGGGAGTCGAGAGACCCAGTACTTC. Its protein product is CASSPTSGSRETQYF. The chain combines TRBV5-4 with TRBJ2-5, with 11 nucleotides matching TRBD2. Germline values: CDR1 SGHNT, CDR2 YYREEE (reference sequence). The length of the CDR3 is 15 residues. V lost 4 bases and J lost 4; bases outside the gene matches: 6.

The chain has TRBV4-2 and TRBJ2-7, with D possibly TRBD1 on 5 matching bases. Trimming removed 1 base at V and 0 bases at J, with 7 bases between. Per the germline V gene, CDR1 is LGHNA and CDR2 is YNFKEQ. The CDR3 is 14 amino acids. The CDR3 loop reads CASSQGGISYEQYF. The CDR3 DNA sequence: TGTGCCAGCAGCCAAGGGGGCATCTCCTACGAGCAGTACTTC.